These 24 T cell receptor beta chains were all obtained from the same sample, sequenced in a study of blood T cell repertoires in COVID-19. Profiling relied on immunoSEQ multiplex PCR, and the TCRdb table lists in-frame clones only, not all of them. The data contain approximately 60,000 clones, around 73% of them seen just once; the ten biggest clones take up around 14%. Source material: peripheral blood. The source is a man in his 60s with COVID-19, enrolled during active disease.

This clone was seen many times. The genes are TRBV6-5 and TRBJ2-3, with 8 bases that match TRBD2. Germline CDR1 is MNHEY and CDR2 is SVGAGI. The V and J ends lost 10 bases and 0 bases, in that order; junction bases with no gene match: 3. There are 13 residues in the CDR3. The chain's CDR3 is CATSGPSTDTQYF. CDR3 DNA: TGTGCCACTAGCGGGCCTAGCACAGATACGCAGTATTTT.

CDR3 bases: TGTGCCAGCACCGGGGGGCAGGTGCCCTACGAGCAGTACTTC. This gives the protein CASTGGQVPYEQYF. The chain carries TRBV28 and TRBJ2-7; D possibly corresponds to TRBD2 (7 bases). CDR1 is MDHEN, CDR2 SYDVKM, per germline. Trimming shortened V by 7 bases and J by 2 bases, and 15 bases separated the two germline ends. This CDR3 has 14 residues.

The chain uses TRBV5-1 and TRBJ2-5, with 9 bases lining up with TRBD1. This CDR3 region has 14 residues. With 4 bases clipped from V and 5 bases from J, the junction kept 6 bases outside the gene matches. From germline, CDR1 is SGHRS and CDR2 YFSETQ. As DNA, the CDR3 is TGCGCCAGCAGCCCCGGGACAGGGCGGGAGACCCAGTACTTC. It yields the protein CASSPGTGRETQYF. The full variable domain, with the rest looked up from reference TRBV5-1 and TRBJ2-5, is KAGVTQTPRYLIKTRGQQVTLSCSPISGHRSVSWYQQTPGQGLQFLFEYFSETQRNKGNFPGRFSGRQFSNSRSEMNVSTLELGDSALYLCASSPGTGRETQYFGPGTRLLVL.

This rearrangement joins TRBV5-4 to TRBJ2-5; 7 bases map to TRBD1. The CDR3 sequence is 14 residues long. V was clipped by 3 bases and J by 2 bases; unmatched bases: 4. Looked up from germline, CDR1 is SGHNT and CDR2 is YYREEE (reference sequence). In nucleotides, the CDR3 is TGTGCCAGCAGCTCAGGACAGGTACAAGAGACCCAGTACTTC. It encodes CASSSGQVQETQYF.

The chain has TRBV3-1 (or the pseudogene TRBV3-2) and TRBJ2-1; TRBD1 aligns across 9 bases. Germline V gene data show CDR1 as LGHDT and CDR2 as YNNKEL (reference sequence). This CDR3 has 16 amino acids. The J segment lost 8 bases and the V segment lost 0 bases, leaving 8 bases of the junction unmatched. CDR3 nucleotide sequence: TGTGCCAGCAGCCAAGACGCAGGGACAGGGAACGATGAGCAGTTCTTC. Encoded protein: CASSQDAGTGNDEQFF.

This chain connects TRBV11-3 to TRBJ2-1; D gene unclear. CDR1 is SGHNT and CDR2 is YENEEA in the germline V gene. This CDR3 is built from 11 residues. V shed 5 bases and J shed 5 bases, with 4 bases lying between them. In DNA, the CDR3 is TGTGCCAGCAGCGCAGACAATGAGCAGTTCTTC. Encoded protein: CASSADNEQFF.

The chain links TRBV19 to TRBJ1-3; D is undetermined. The germline gives CDR1 LNHDA, CDR2 SQIVND (reference sequence). Trimming took 4 bases from V and 0 from J, leaving 10 bases between them. The CDR3 is 15 residues long. The CDR3 loop is CASSSRGSSGNTIYF. The CDR3 DNA reads as TGTGCCAGTAGTAGTCGCGGAAGCTCTGGAAACACCATATATTTT.

On this clone: The germline gene is not matched at one end of the junction; a read error may be the cause. The chain employs TRBV2 and TRBJ1-5; 8 positions match TRBD1. The CDR3 spans 14 residues. Germline V gives CDR1 SNHLY, CDR2 FYNNEI. The chain's CDR3 is CASGDRGGFQPQHF. The CDR3 DNA reads TGTGCCAGCGGTGACAGGGGAGGGTTTCAGCCCCAGCATTTT.

The rearrangement links TRBV12-3 or TRBV12-4 to TRBJ2-3; D is undetermined. The germline V and J ends were trimmed by 3 bases and 5 bases, with 6 bases remaining between them. The CDR3 runs 12 residues. The CDR3 is CASSFAEDTQYF. The CDR3 nucleotides are TGTGCCAGCAGTTTTGCAGAAGATACGCAGTATTTT.

V usage is TRBV6-6 and J usage is TRBJ2-6, with 7 bases aligning to TRBD1. Germline CDR1 reads MNHNY; CDR2 reads SVGAGI (reference sequence). The ends lost 4 bases at V and 2 bases at J; junction bases unmatched: 2. The CDR3 is made up of 15 amino acids. The CDR3 nucleotides are TGTGCCAGCAGTTTGACAGGGACTGGGGCCAACGTCCTGACTTTC. It specifies CASSLTGTGANVLTF.

The sample holds a few counts of this clone. The chain uses TRBV3-1 (or the pseudogene TRBV3-2) and TRBJ1-6, with D hard to call. The CDR3 runs to 15 residues. CDR1 and CDR2 (germline): LGHDT, YNNKEL (reference sequence). Trimming removed 5 bases at V and 10 bases at J, with 18 bases between. The CDR3 loop is CASSKTADGRSPLHF. The CDR3 DNA follows: TGTGCCAGCAGCAAGACGGCGGACGGGAGGTCACCCCTCCACTTT.

The chain recombines TRBV4-1 with TRBJ2-7; 7 nucleotides agree with TRBD1. Germline lookup yields CDR1 MGHRA and CDR2 YSYEKL. The CDR3 sequence is 16 residues long. The J segment lost 3 bases and the V segment lost 3 bases, leaving 11 bases of the junction unmatched. The chain's CDR3 is CASSHRQDRLVYEQYF. In DNA form, the CDR3 reads TGCGCCAGCAGCCATCGCCAGGACAGGCTGGTCTACGAGCAGTACTTC.

The chain joins TRBV2 to TRBJ2-1; 8 bases are a match to TRBD1. The CDR3 totals 15 residues. CDR1 and CDR2 (germline): SNHLY, FYNNEI. With 6 bases clipped from V and 2 bases from J, the junction kept 6 bases outside the gene matches. CDR3 nucleotides: TGTGCCAGCAGGGACCGGGACAGGCCCTACAATGAGCAGTTCTTC. It specifies CASRDRDRPYNEQFF.

This sequence joins TRBV6-5 and TRBJ1-2; a weak D match, TRBD1 (5 bases). The CDR3 is 13 amino acids. V lost 6 bases, J lost 4 bases, and 12 bases lay in between. CDR1 and CDR2 from the germline V gene are MNHEY and SVGAGI. The chain's CDR3 is CASSRRQFYGYTF. The DNA for the CDR3 is TGTGCCAGCAGCAGACGACAGTTCTATGGCTACACCTTC.

The genes are TRBV14 and TRBJ2-1; 9 bases align to TRBD2. Trimming at V came to 6 bases and at J to 3 bases, leaving 3 bases not matched to a gene. CDR1 is SGHDN and CDR2 is FVKESK in the germline V gene. The CDR3 extends over 14 amino acids. CDR3 region: CASSRTSDYNEQFF. The CDR3 coding sequence is TGTGCCAGCAGTCGGACTAGCGACTACAATGAGCAGTTCTTC.

The chain recombines TRBV5-1 with TRBJ2-5, with TRBD1 matching 7 bases. This CDR3 comprises 14 residues. CDR1 and CDR2 from the germline V gene are SGHRS and YFSETQ. The ends lost 4 bases at V and 1 base at J; junction bases unmatched: 4. The CDR3 loop is CASSTRGFQETQYF. CDR3 bases: TGCGCCAGCAGCACCAGGGGGTTCCAAGAGACCCAGTACTTC. Drawing the rest from reference TRBV5-1 and TRBJ2-5, the complete variable domain is KAGVTQTPRYLIKTRGQQVTLSCSPISGHRSVSWYQQTPGQGLQFLFEYFSETQRNKGNFPGRFSGRQFSNSRSEMNVSTLELGDSALYLCASSTRGFQETQYFGPGTRLLVL.

The chain links TRBV6-5 to TRBJ2-1; D is uncertain. The CDR3 covers 14 residues. Germline CDR1 and CDR2: MNHEY and SVGAGI. Trimming removed 5 bases from V and 0 bases from J, with 8 bases in between. CDR3 nucleotides: TGTGCCAGCAGTCAAATGAGCTCCTACAATGAGCAGTTCTTC. Translated: CASSQMSSYNEQFF.

This chain joins TRBV19 and TRBJ2-3; D gene unclear. Germline CDR1 is LNHDA and CDR2 is SQIVND (reference sequence). Trimming took off 3 bases at V and 4 bases at J, with 5 bases between the two ends. The CDR3 runs to 12 residues. This chain's CDR3 is CASSIQADTQYF. The CDR3 nucleotides read TGTGCCAGTAGTATCCAGGCAGATACGCAGTATTTT.

This sequence joins TRBV11-1 and TRBJ2-5, with D possibly matching TRBD1 (5 bases). This CDR3 region has 16 residues. V was trimmed by 1 base and J by 4 bases, leaving 16 bases between them. In germline, CDR1 is SGHAT, CDR2 FQDESV (reference sequence). CDR3 nucleotides: TGTGCCAGCAGCTTAGTCGCAGGAAGGGGTGGAGAGACCCAGTACTTC. This encodes CASSLVAGRGGETQYF.

This clone has just a few counts. The chain combines TRBV5-5 with TRBJ2-7; D perhaps matches TRBD1 (6 bases). The CDR3 is 15 residues long. Germline V CDR1 and CDR2: SGHKS, YYEKEE (reference sequence). The V gene lost 2 bases and the J gene lost 1 base, with 13 bases spanning the gap. The CDR3 region is CASSFGQKFSYEQYF. The CDR3 DNA is TGTGCCAGCAGCTTTGGACAGAAATTTTCCTACGAGCAGTACTTC.

J is TRBJ2-7 and V is TRBV15, with D perhaps TRBD2 (5 bases). Germline V gene sequence: CDR1 LNHNV, CDR2 YYDKDF (reference sequence). Trimming left V 0 bases short and J 12 bases short, with 12 bases between. CDR3 length: 12 amino acids. The CDR3, as DNA: TGTGCCACCAGCAGAGATTCCGGGAACCCGTACTTC. Its protein is CATSRDSGNPYF.

The V and J genes are TRBV29-1 and TRBJ2-3; D ambiguous. The ends were cut back, 2 bases at V and 6 bases at J, with 6 bases in the middle. The CDR3 contains 11 residues. In germline, CDR1 is SQVTM, CDR2 ANQGSEA. The CDR3 sequence: CSVESRDTQYF. CDR3 DNA: TGCAGCGTTGAAAGTCGGGATACGCAGTATTTT.

This rearrangement joins TRBV2 to TRBJ1-6; possibly TRBD1 for D (5 bases). CDR3 length: 14 amino acids. Germline V lookup: CDR1 SNHLY, CDR2 FYNNEI. V was cut by 7 bases and J by 10 bases, with 17 bases left in between. CDR3 amino acids: CASKPGGFFSPLHF. The DNA of the CDR3 is TGTGCCAGCAAACCCGGGGGTTTCTTCTCACCCCTCCACTTT.

The rearrangement joins TRBV27 to TRBJ2-5; D perhaps matches TRBD1 (5 bases). This CDR3 spans 13 amino acids. From germline, CDR1 is MNHEY and CDR2 SMNVEV (reference sequence). V lost 6 bases, J lost 3 bases, and 11 bases lay in between. The CDR3: CASRKDIEETQYF. In DNA, the CDR3 is TGTGCCAGCAGAAAGGACATAGAAGAGACCCAGTACTTC.